This is a list of T cell receptor beta chains from one sample in a study of blood T cell repertoires in COVID-19. Generated by immunoSEQ multiplex PCR, the TCRdb table keeps only in-frame clones and is missing some. The repertoire consists of under 200,000 clones, with 80% to 90% occurring once and the leading ten covering about 3.6%. Material: PBMCs or T cells enriched from blood (not recorded which). Every receptor here comes from a woman aged 50 to 60 in a cohort exposed to, infected with or recovered from COVID-19 (not recorded which). Both conserved end residues are part of each CDR3. The order of the fields is CDR3 length, clone size, V gene, D gene, J gene, CDR3 DNA, CDR3 protein. A D gene is named only where the DNA matches it firmly. Not all rows give a size; the values are once, few, many and, for expanded clones, a class.

CDR3 length: 16
clone size: .
V gene: TRBV6-2/TRBV6-3
D gene: .
J gene: TRBJ2-3
CDR3 DNA: TGTGCCAGCAGTGGTGGGACACTTACTAGCACAGATACGCAGTATTTT
CDR3 protein: CASSGGTLTSTDTQYF

CDR3 length: 16
clone size: .
V gene: TRBV7-3
D gene: .
J gene: TRBJ2-1
CDR3 DNA: TGTGCCAGCAGCTTAACAGGAGCGAGCTCCTACAATGAGCAGTTCTTC
CDR3 protein: CASSLTGASSYNEQFF

CDR3 length: 11
clone size: many
V gene: TRBV3-1/TRBV3-2
D gene: .
J gene: TRBJ2-1
CDR3 DNA: TGTGCCAGCAGTCACTTTAATGAGCAGTTCTTC
CDR3 protein: CASSHFNEQFF

CDR3 length: 22
clone size: .
V gene: TRBV27
D gene: TRBD2
J gene: TRBJ2-7
CDR3 DNA: TGTGCCAGCAGTTTATGGGGGAGTCGACTAGCGGATTATAGGGGGGTCCTCTACGAGCAGTACTTC
CDR3 protein: CASSLWGSRLADYRGVLYEQYF

CDR3 length: 14
clone size: .
V gene: TRBV7-9
D gene: .
J gene: TRBJ1-3
CDR3 DNA: TGTGCCAGCAGGTCGGCAGGGGTTGGAAACACCATATATTTT
CDR3 protein: CASRSAGVGNTIYF

CDR3 length: 16
clone size: .
V gene: TRBV14
D gene: TRBD1
J gene: TRBJ1-4
CDR3 DNA: TGTGCCAGCAACATCCGGGACAGGGCAACTAATGAAAAACTGTTTTTT
CDR3 protein: CASNIRDRATNEKLFF

CDR3 length: 14
clone size: .
V gene: TRBV5-1
D gene: TRBD1
J gene: TRBJ2-2
CDR3 DNA: TGCGCCAGCAGCCCGACAGGGAGTGGCGGGGAGCTGTTTTTT
CDR3 protein: CASSPTGSGGELFF

CDR3 length: 12
clone size: .
V gene: TRBV2
D gene: .
J gene: TRBJ2-3
CDR3 DNA: TGTGCCAGCAGTGAATACACAGATACGCAGTATTTT
CDR3 protein: CASSEYTDTQYF

CDR3 length: 19
clone size: .
V gene: TRBV28
D gene: TRBD1
J gene: TRBJ1-3
CDR3 DNA: TGTGCCAGCAGCCATCTCCGGGACAGGGCTTTCTGGGGAGGAAACACCATATATTTT
CDR3 protein: CASSHLRDRAFWGGNTIYF

CDR3 length: 16
clone size: .
V gene: TRBV10-1
D gene: TRBD1
J gene: TRBJ1-5
CDR3 DNA: TGCGCCAGCAGTGAGTCCTCAGGGGGCAGCAATCAGCCCCAGCATTTT
CDR3 protein: CASSESSGGSNQPQHF

CDR3 length: 13
clone size: .
V gene: TRBV7-3
D gene: .
J gene: TRBJ2-7
CDR3 DNA: TGTGCCAGCAGCTTAAATCAGGGGTCGGAGCAGTACTTC
CDR3 protein: CASSLNQGSEQYF

CDR3 length: 14
clone size: .
V gene: TRBV29-1
D gene: .
J gene: TRBJ2-1
CDR3 DNA: TGCAGCGTTGAGTACGGTCGCTCCTACAATGAGCAGTTCTTC
CDR3 protein: CSVEYGRSYNEQFF

CDR3 length: 14
clone size: .
V gene: TRBV7-2
D gene: TRBD2
J gene: TRBJ2-5
CDR3 DNA: TGTGCCAGCAGCTTAGCGGGGGACTATGAGACCCAGTACTTC
CDR3 protein: CASSLAGDYETQYF

CDR3 length: 11
clone size: .
V gene: TRBV1
D gene: .
J gene: TRBJ2-7
CDR3 DNA: TGCACCAGCATCCCAATTCACGAGCAGTACTTC
CDR3 protein: CTSIPIHEQYF

CDR3 length: 17
clone size: .
V gene: TRBV4-2
D gene: TRBD1
J gene: TRBJ1-5
CDR3 DNA: TGTGCCAGCAGCCAAGATTTGACAGGGATTGTCGGTCAGCCCCAGCATTTT
CDR3 protein: CASSQDLTGIVGQPQHF

CDR3 length: 14
clone size: .
V gene: TRBV19
D gene: .
J gene: TRBJ2-3
CDR3 DNA: TGTGCCAGTAGTAGTAGGGGTTCCACAGATACGCAGTATTTT
CDR3 protein: CASSSRGSTDTQYF

CDR3 length: 14
clone size: .
V gene: TRBV4-1
D gene: .
J gene: TRBJ1-4
CDR3 DNA: TGCGCCAGCAGCCAACAGGGACTTAATGAAAAACTGTTTTTT
CDR3 protein: CASSQQGLNEKLFF

CDR3 length: 15
clone size: .
V gene: TRBV7-9
D gene: .
J gene: TRBJ2-1
CDR3 DNA: TGTGCCAGCAGCTTAGGCGCGGCATCCTACAATGAGCAGTTCTTC
CDR3 protein: CASSLGAASYNEQFF

CDR3 length: 12
clone size: few
V gene: TRBV4-2
D gene: .
J gene: TRBJ1-1
CDR3 DNA: TGTGCCAGCAGCCAGAGGATTACTGAAGCTTTCTTT
CDR3 protein: CASSQRITEAFF

CDR3 length: 15
clone size: once
V gene: TRBV19
D gene: .
J gene: TRBJ1-2
CDR3 DNA: TGTGCCAGTAGTCCCCAGAAGGGAGAAGGCTATGGCTACACCTTC
CDR3 protein: CASSPQKGEGYGYTF

CDR3 length: 14
clone size: .
V gene: TRBV7-9
D gene: .
J gene: TRBJ1-6
CDR3 DNA: TGTGCCAGCGGACACCGGGGGGCTTATTCACCCCTCCACTTT
CDR3 protein: CASGHRGAYSPLHF

CDR3 length: 16
clone size: many
V gene: TRBV9
D gene: .
J gene: TRBJ1-6
CDR3 DNA: TGTGCCAGCAGCGTAGTCGGAGTACCAGGGAATTCACCCCTCCACTTT
CDR3 protein: CASSVVGVPGNSPLHF

CDR3 length: 16
clone size: .
V gene: TRBV7-6
D gene: .
J gene: TRBJ1-6
CDR3 DNA: TGTGCCAGCAGCAGAGCCGGGGGGCGCCATAATTCACCCCTCCACTTT
CDR3 protein: CASSRAGGRHNSPLHF

CDR3 length: 16
clone size: .
V gene: TRBV5-1
D gene: .
J gene: TRBJ2-3
CDR3 DNA: TGCGCCAGCAGCGCCGGTGGTGCAGGTAGCGCAGATACGCAGTATTTT
CDR3 protein: CASSAGGAGSADTQYF

CDR3 length: 13
clone size: .
V gene: TRBV10-1
D gene: .
J gene: TRBJ2-1
CDR3 DNA: TGCGCCAGCAGCCGGGACAAGGGGAATGAGCAGTTCTTC
CDR3 protein: CASSRDKGNEQFF

CDR3 length: 15
clone size: .
V gene: TRBV7-9
D gene: .
J gene: TRBJ1-2
CDR3 DNA: TGTGCCAGCAGCTTAGGGCAGGGGTTGGACTATGGCTACACCTTC
CDR3 protein: CASSLGQGLDYGYTF

CDR3 length: 17
clone size: once
V gene: TRBV5-1
D gene: TRBD1
J gene: TRBJ2-6
CDR3 DNA: TGCGCCAGCAGCCGACAGGGCGGCTCTGAAGGGGCCAACGTCCTGACTTTC
CDR3 protein: CASSRQGGSEGANVLTF

CDR3 length: 13
clone size: .
V gene: TRBV3-1/TRBV3-2
D gene: .
J gene: TRBJ1-5
CDR3 DNA: TGTGCCAGCAGCCAAGATCTAGGTCAGCCCCAGCATTTT
CDR3 protein: CASSQDLGQPQHF

CDR3 length: 13
clone size: .
V gene: TRBV6-5
D gene: .
J gene: TRBJ1-2
CDR3 DNA: TGTGCCAGCAGTTTAGGGAGTTTCGGAGGCTACACCTTC
CDR3 protein: CASSLGSFGGYTF

CDR3 length: 17
clone size: once
V gene: TRBV15
D gene: .
J gene: TRBJ2-7
CDR3 DNA: TGTGCCACCAGCAGAGTAGTAAAACAGGTGAGCTCCTACGAGCAGTACTTC
CDR3 protein: CATSRVVKQVSSYEQYF

CDR3 length: 13
clone size: .
V gene: TRBV7-7
D gene: .
J gene: TRBJ2-5
CDR3 DNA: TGTGCTAGCAGCTGGACAGAACAAGAGACCCAGTACTTC
CDR3 protein: CASSWTEQETQYF

CDR3 length: 13
clone size: few
V gene: TRBV19
D gene: .
J gene: TRBJ2-2
CDR3 DNA: TGTGCCAGTAGTATAGGGAGCTCCGGGGAGCTGTTTTTT
CDR3 protein: CASSIGSSGELFF

CDR3 length: 14
clone size: .
V gene: TRBV28
D gene: .
J gene: TRBJ1-3
CDR3 DNA: TGTGCCAGCAGCCCCGGAGTCTCTGGAAACACCATATATTTT
CDR3 protein: CASSPGVSGNTIYF

CDR3 length: 13
clone size: .
V gene: TRBV19
D gene: .
J gene: TRBJ2-1
CDR3 DNA: TGTGCCAGTAGTCTCCCCCCGCGAAATGAGCAGTTCTTC
CDR3 protein: CASSLPPRNEQFF

CDR3 length: 13
clone size: once
V gene: TRBV28
D gene: .
J gene: TRBJ2-5
CDR3 DNA: TGTGCCAGCGCGGACAGTGCACAAGAGACCCAGTACTTC
CDR3 protein: CASADSAQETQYF

CDR3 length: 12
clone size: .
V gene: TRBV5-1
D gene: TRBD1
J gene: TRBJ1-1
CDR3 DNA: TGCGCCAGCATCGGAGGACAGGGGCGAGCTTTCTTT
CDR3 protein: CASIGGQGRAFF

CDR3 length: 13
clone size: .
V gene: TRBV5-6
D gene: .
J gene: TRBJ2-2
CDR3 DNA: TGTGCCAGCCTGGACTCCTCAACCGGGGAGCTGTTTTTT
CDR3 protein: CASLDSSTGELFF

CDR3 length: 14
clone size: .
V gene: TRBV28
D gene: .
J gene: TRBJ2-5
CDR3 DNA: TGTGCCAGCAGTTCCGGTACAGGGCTGGAGACCCAGTACTTC
CDR3 protein: CASSSGTGLETQYF

CDR3 length: 16
clone size: few
V gene: TRBV19
D gene: .
J gene: TRBJ1-5
CDR3 DNA: TGTGCCAGTAGTATGATGAGACAAGGAAGCAATCAGCCCCAGCATTTT
CDR3 protein: CASSMMRQGSNQPQHF

CDR3 length: 15
clone size: .
V gene: TRBV7-3
D gene: .
J gene: TRBJ1-2
CDR3 DNA: TGTGCCAGCAGCAAAGGGAGGGACGGATTCTATGGCTACACCTTC
CDR3 protein: CASSKGRDGFYGYTF

CDR3 length: 15
clone size: .
V gene: TRBV7-9
D gene: .
J gene: TRBJ1-3
CDR3 DNA: TGTGCCAGCAGCACAACGGGGGGATCTGGAAACACCATATATTTT
CDR3 protein: CASSTTGGSGNTIYF

CDR3 length: 15
clone size: .
V gene: TRBV6-5
D gene: TRBD2
J gene: TRBJ2-7
CDR3 DNA: TGTGCCAGCAGTTACCCACTAGCGGGATTCTACGAGCAGTACTTC
CDR3 protein: CASSYPLAGFYEQYF

CDR3 length: 15
clone size: .
V gene: TRBV28
D gene: TRBD1
J gene: TRBJ1-3
CDR3 DNA: TGTGCCAGCAGTTTAGGGGGGACAGCTGGAAACACCATATATTTT
CDR3 protein: CASSLGGTAGNTIYF

CDR3 length: 15
clone size: .
V gene: TRBV7-3
D gene: .
J gene: TRBJ2-3
CDR3 DNA: TGTGCCAGCAGCTTAGCAGGGGATAGCACAGATACGCAGTATTTT
CDR3 protein: CASSLAGDSTDTQYF

CDR3 length: 13
clone size: .
V gene: TRBV11-3
D gene: .
J gene: TRBJ1-1
CDR3 DNA: TGTGCCAGCAGCTTAGAAATGCGTTCTGAAGCTTTCTTT
CDR3 protein: CASSLEMRSEAFF

CDR3 length: 13
clone size: .
V gene: TRBV5-1
D gene: .
J gene: TRBJ1-1
CDR3 DNA: TGCGCCAGCCATCGAGGCGATAACACTGAAGCTTTCTTT
CDR3 protein: CASHRGDNTEAFF

CDR3 length: 16
clone size: few
V gene: TRBV6-2/TRBV6-3
D gene: TRBD2
J gene: TRBJ2-5
CDR3 DNA: TGTGCCAGCAGTTATAGACTAGCGGGAGGGACGGAGACCCAGTACTTC
CDR3 protein: CASSYRLAGGTETQYF

CDR3 length: 14
clone size: .
V gene: TRBV2
D gene: TRBD1
J gene: TRBJ1-1
CDR3 DNA: TGTGCCAGCAGTGGTAGGGGGCGGGACACTGAAGCTTTCTTT
CDR3 protein: CASSGRGRDTEAFF

CDR3 length: 18
clone size: few
V gene: TRBV7-2
D gene: TRBD2
J gene: TRBJ2-7
CDR3 DNA: TGTGCCAGCAGCGAAAAGGGTCGCGGGGGGGCCAGCTCCTACGAGCAGTACTTC
CDR3 protein: CASSEKGRGGASSYEQYF